This entry lists 2 T cell receptor beta chains sequenced from one sample in a study of cytomegalovirus exposure and HLA in healthy donors. 13 Jbeta primers and 60 Vbeta primers were used for the PCR. Measured with immunoSEQ multiplex PCR; TCRdb has only the in-frame clones, and not every one. The sample consists of around 120,000 clones, almost 85% of them appearing once. Sequencing was carried out using PBMCs. The receptors derive from a boy younger than 10 in good health and CMV-seronegative.

This clone was seen just once. DNA for the CDR3: TGTGCCAGCAGTGAATTCAGTTGGGGGCGCATAGATACGCAGTATTTT. Translation: CASSEFSWGRIDTQYF. V and J are TRBV6-1 and TRBJ2-3; D might be TRBD1 (6 bases). V dropped 2 bases and J dropped 5 bases, with 17 bases sitting between them. The CDR3 totals 16 residues. The germline V gene has CDR1 MNHNS and CDR2 SASEGT.

The CDR3 loop reads CASSPPEASLNYGYTF. The CDR3 DNA follows: TGTGCCAGCTCACCACCGGAGGCCTCCCTTAACTATGGCTACACCTTC. The chain links TRBV18 to TRBJ1-2; D ambiguous. Trimming pared 0 bases from V and 1 base from J, leaving 12 bases between. The germline V gene has CDR1 KGHSH and CDR2 LQKENI. The CDR3 is made up of 16 amino acids.